The sequence of this TCR beta chain was determined in a study of blood T cell repertoires in COVID-19. Authors' processing steps: Amplification from reference gene primers served as the basis for estimated nucleated cell counts. Assay: immunoSEQ multiplex PCR; the TCRdb copy retains only in-frame clones and omits some. From that table come the V and J calls and clone size; the DNA was used to work out D and trimming. The table shows approximately 28,000 clones, with roughly 80% occurring only once. This CDR3 contains 15 residues. Germline values: CDR1 SNHLY, CDR2 FYNNEI. Trimming cost V 6 bases and J 0 bases; bases outside gene matches: 3.

This TCR came from a woman aged 55-70 years with acute or convalescent COVID-19. The J gene is TRBJ2-2, the V gene TRBV2; 8 bases are shared with TRBD1. The sample comprised peripheral blood. In DNA form, the CDR3 reads TGTGCCAGCAGGGTGACAGGGGCGAACACCGGGGAGCTGTTTTTT. This translates into CASRVTGANTGELFF.